These 14 T cell receptor beta chains originate from one sample sequenced in a study of T cells in Graves' hyperthyroidism and ophthalmopathy. Using RNA transcripts as the source, TCR beta CDR3 regions were amplified. The TCR CDR3 was amplified in a first-round RT-PCR using the HTBI primer set. TCRdb processed the multiplex PCR reads anew with MiXCR; each CDR3 protein has one entry. The sample consists of some 550,000 distinct CDR3 sequences, under 25% of them appearing once. Source material: blood. The receptors stem from a man younger than 35 with Graves' hyperthyroidism.

This clonotype has a count of ten or more. The chain combines TRBV6-1 with TRBJ1-1; the D is unclear. The CDR3 sequence is 12 residues long. Between the trimmed V and J ends, which lost 0 bases and 8 bases, there was a span of 7 bases. The germline CDR1 and CDR2 sequences are MNHNS and SASEGT. The CDR3 loop reads CASSEAAVEAFF. The CDR3 nucleotides are TGTGCCAGCAGTGAAGCAGCGGTGGAAGCTTTCTTT.

As regards this clonotype: This may be a read error: a much more frequent sequence differs by one nucleotide. The chain is built from TRBV6-2 or TRBV6-3 and TRBJ1-5; no clear D gene. V gave up 5 bases and J gave up 3 bases, with 11 bases separating them. The germline CDR1 and CDR2 sequences are MNHEY and SVGEGT. This CDR3 has 14 amino acids. The CDR3 DNA reads as TGTGCCAGCAGTCCCGTCAGACCCAATCAGCCCCAGCATTTT. Residues: CASSPVRPNQPQHF.

The sample holds many counts of this clonotype. The chain joins TRBV6-1 to TRBJ1-2, with D hard to call. The length of the CDR3 is 13 residues. Germline V gene data show CDR1 as MNHNS and CDR2 as SASEGT. V was pared by 8 bases and J by 2 bases, with 12 bases between. As DNA, the CDR3 is TGTGCCAGCGCCTCGGACGGCAACTATGGCTACACCTTC. Translated: CASASDGNYGYTF.

The chain joins TRBV28 to TRBJ1-1, with no clear D. V was pared by 6 bases and J by 1 base, with 9 bases between. Germline assignment: CDR1 MDHEN and CDR2 SYDVKM. The CDR3 has 13 amino acids. In DNA form, the CDR3 reads TGTGCCAGCAGAGCTACAGCGAACACTGAAGCTTTCTTT. Amino acid sequence: CASRATANTEAFF.

V usage is TRBV6-1 and J usage is TRBJ1-1; D is unresolved. This CDR3 spans 14 amino acids. CDR1 and CDR2 (germline): MNHNS, SASEGT. The V gene lost 4 bases and the J gene lost 6 bases, with 15 bases spanning the gap. CDR3: CASSALGKASEAFF. The CDR3 bases are TGTGCCAGCAGTGCCCTGGGGAAGGCGTCTGAAGCTTTCTTT.

This clonotype was recorded many times. The chain links TRBV28 to TRBJ1-5, with TRBD1 matching over 9 bases. Trimming took 3 bases from V and 6 from J; bases not matched to a gene: 3. CDR1 is MDHEN, CDR2 SYDVKM, per germline. The CDR3 is made up of 14 amino acids. CDR3 sequence reads: CASSFGTGTQPQHF. CDR3 DNA sequence: TGTGCCAGCAGTTTCGGGACAGGGACTCAGCCCCAGCATTTT.

In this sample, this clonotype turned up many times. The chain uses TRBV12-3 or TRBV12-4 and TRBJ2-5, with TRBD2 identical over 9 bases. CDR3 length equals 16 residues. The V segment lost 3 bases and the J segment 5 bases; nucleotides outside the gene matches: 10. The CDR3 region has the DNA TGTGCCAGCAGTTTCAGGATAGCGGGGGAGATGGAGACCCAGTACTTC. Protein sequence: CASSFRIAGEMETQYF.

This clonotype has ten or more counts. The V call is TRBV6-1, the J call TRBJ2-5; tentative D call: TRBD1 (7 bases). CDR3 length: 14 residues. The germline CDR1 and CDR2 sequences are MNHNS and SASEGT. Deletions cut 6 bases from V and 2 bases from J, with 13 bases between. The DNA for the CDR3 is TGTGCCAGCAGCTCCCCAGGGGGGCAAGAGACCCAGTACTTC. Encoded protein: CASSSPGGQETQYF.

This clonotype was found many times. The chain links TRBV4-1 to TRBJ1-5; D uncertain. CDR3 size: 14 residues. V was clipped by 4 bases and J by 1 base, with 8 bases between them. Germline CDR1 and CDR2: MGHRA and YSYEKL. The CDR3 here is CASSRPGSNQPQHF. The CDR3 DNA reads as TGCGCCAGCAGCCGGCCGGGAAGCAATCAGCCCCAGCATTTT.

CDR3 sequence (DNA): TGTGCCAGCATCTCGGGACAGGCGGGAAACACCATATATTTT. The encoded protein is CASISGQAGNTIYF. The chain employs TRBV12-3 or TRBV12-4 and TRBJ1-3; 8 bases map to TRBD1. V lost 7 bases and J lost 4; bases outside the gene matches: 6. The CDR3 runs 14 residues.

This clonotype was recorded many times. The chain recombines TRBV30 with TRBJ1-2; D may be TRBD1 (5 bases). Trimming cost V 1 base and J 5 bases, with 8 bases left between them. The V gene's germline CDR1 is GTSNPN and CDR2 SVGIG (reference sequence). The CDR3 has 12 amino acids. DNA for the CDR3: TGTGCCTGGAGTGAGGAGGGGTATGGCTACACCTTC. This gives the protein CAWSEEGYGYTF.

This clonotype has at least ten counts. The V and J genes are TRBV11-2 and TRBJ2-2; a weak D match, TRBD2 (5 bases). Trimming left V 7 bases short and J 0 bases short, with 12 bases between. Germline V gene lookup returns CDR1 SGHAT and CDR2 FQNNGV. This CDR3 is built from 15 residues. The CDR3 protein is CASTIGDTNTGELFF. Written as DNA, the CDR3 is TGTGCCAGCACCATCGGGGATACGAACACCGGGGAGCTGTTTTTT.

At least ten counts were recorded for this clonotype. This chain joins TRBV28 and TRBJ2-5; TRBD2 agrees at 7 bases. The CDR3 length is 14 residues. CDR1 and CDR2 (germline): MDHEN, SYDVKM. Trimming took 2 bases from V and 5 from J; bases not matched to a gene: 5. CDR3 sequence reads: CASSLGLEWETQYF. The CDR3 DNA reads as TGTGCCAGCAGTTTAGGACTAGAGTGGGAGACCCAGTACTTC.

The V call is TRBV6-1, the J call TRBJ1-1; possible D gene TRBD1, 6 bases. The CDR3 length is 17 residues. Germline CDR1 reads MNHNS; CDR2 reads SASEGT. V was shortened by 2 bases and J by 1 base, with 17 bases between the two germline ends. CDR3 sequence reads: CASSESTRTGKNTEAFF. CDR3 bases: TGTGCCAGCAGTGAATCTACTAGAACAGGGAAGAACACTGAAGCTTTCTTT.